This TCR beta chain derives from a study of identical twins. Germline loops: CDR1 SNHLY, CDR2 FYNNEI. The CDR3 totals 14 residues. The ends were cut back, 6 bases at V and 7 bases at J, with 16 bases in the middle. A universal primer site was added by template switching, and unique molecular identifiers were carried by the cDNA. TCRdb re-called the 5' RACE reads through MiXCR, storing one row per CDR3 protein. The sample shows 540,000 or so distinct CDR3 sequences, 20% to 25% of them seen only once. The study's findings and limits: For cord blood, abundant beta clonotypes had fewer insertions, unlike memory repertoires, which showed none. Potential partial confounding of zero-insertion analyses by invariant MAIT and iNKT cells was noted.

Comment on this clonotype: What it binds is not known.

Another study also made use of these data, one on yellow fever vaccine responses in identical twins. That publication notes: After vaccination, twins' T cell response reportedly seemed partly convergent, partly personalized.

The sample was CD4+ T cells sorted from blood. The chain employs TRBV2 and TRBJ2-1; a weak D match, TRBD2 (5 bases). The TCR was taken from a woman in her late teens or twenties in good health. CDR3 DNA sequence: TGTGCCAGCAGCCAGGACTGGCCACGGAATGAGCAGTTCTTC. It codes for CASSQDWPRNEQFF.